The 28 T cell receptor beta chains reported below all come from one sample, sequenced in a study of blood T cell repertoires in COVID-19. The method was immunoSEQ multiplex PCR; TCRdb's version includes in-frame clones alone and lacks a portion of them. The table shows more than 110,000 clones, with approximately 79% occurring only once. Material for sequencing was peripheral blood. Receptors originate from a man in his fifties or sixties with acute or convalescent COVID-19.

The CDR3 coding sequence is TGTGCCTCCGGGGGAGCAACTAATGAAAAACTGTTTTTT. Translation gives CASGGATNEKLFF. V gene TRBV6-1 combines with J gene TRBJ1-4; possibly TRBD1 for D (5 bases). CDR3 length equals 13 residues. Between the trimmed V and J ends, which lost 11 bases and 0 bases, there was a span of 10 bases. Germline V CDR1 and CDR2: MNHNS, SASEGT.

V usage is TRBV7-9 and J usage is TRBJ1-2; 8 bases map to TRBD1. This CDR3 contains 16 residues. V gave up 1 base and J gave up 7 bases; unmatched junction bases: 11. Per germline, CDR1 SEHNR and CDR2 FQNEAQ (reference sequence). Written as DNA, the CDR3 is TGTGCCAGCAGCTTAGTCCCGGGACAGGCATGGAGTGGCTACACCTTC. Protein sequence: CASSLVPGQAWSGYTF.

This clone has a handful of counts. In nucleotides, the CDR3 is TGCGCCAGCAGCCCGTATAGGGGGGGCCCCACTGAAGCTTTCTTT. Encoded protein: CASSPYRGGPTEAFF. The chain has TRBV5-1 and TRBJ1-1, with D tentatively TRBD1 (6 bases). This CDR3 has 15 amino acids. The V end lost 4 bases, the J end lost 4 bases, and 17 bases lay between the germline ends. Per germline, CDR1 SGHRS and CDR2 YFSETQ.

The chain has TRBV24-1 and TRBJ2-1; TRBD1 might be the D (6 bases). The CDR3 contains 15 residues. V was shortened by 3 bases and J by 4 bases, with 12 bases between the two germline ends. Germline lookup yields CDR1 KGHDR and CDR2 SFDVKD. CDR3 in DNA: TGTGCCACCAGTGATCCGACAGGACTTTACAATGAGCAGTTCTTC. This encodes CATSDPTGLYNEQFF.

V gene TRBV24-1 combines with J gene TRBJ1-2; D unclear. Germline CDR1 is KGHDR and CDR2 is SFDVKD. V lost 5 bases and J lost 5, with 14 bases in between. CDR3 size: 14 residues. The chain's CDR3 is CATSGSGPQYGYTF. CDR3 bases: TGTGCCACCAGTGGGTCGGGTCCTCAGTATGGCTACACCTTC.

CDR3 DNA: TGTGCCAGCAGGCTCTCCCAGGGGGGCAATCAGCCCCAGCATTTT. Amino acids: CASRLSQGGNQPQHF. The chain is built from TRBV6-5 and TRBJ1-5, with TRBD1 identical over 7 bases. With V trimmed by 6 bases and J by 2 bases, 7 bases remained unmatched. The germline CDR1 and CDR2 sequences are MNHEY and SVGAGI. CDR3 size: 15 residues.

V is TRBV11-2 and J is TRBJ2-7; unclear D gene. Germline values: CDR1 SGHAT, CDR2 FQNNGV. Trimming left V 4 bases short and J 2 bases short, with 3 bases between. This CDR3 comprises 11 residues. Written as DNA, the CDR3 is TGTGCCAGCAGCTCTGCCTACGAGCAGTACTTC. This sequence encodes CASSSAYEQYF.

The chain links TRBV3-1 (or the pseudogene TRBV3-2) to TRBJ1-6; no definite D call. Germline CDR1 reads LGHDT; CDR2 reads YNNKEL (reference sequence). This CDR3 is built from 14 residues. The V and J ends lost 0 bases and 10 bases respectively, with 10 bases between them. The CDR3 sequence is CASSQDPRSSPLHF. The DNA for the CDR3 is TGTGCCAGCAGCCAAGATCCTCGGTCCTCACCCCTCCACTTT.

This rearrangement joins TRBV5-1 to TRBJ1-4; D gene uncertain. This CDR3 is built from 13 residues. Germline lookup yields CDR1 SGHRS and CDR2 YFSETQ. The V gene lost 1 base and the J gene lost 8 bases, with 9 bases spanning the gap. CDR3 sequence: CASSLRSNEKLFF. CDR3 nucleotides: TGCGCCAGCAGCTTGAGGAGTAACGAAAAACTGTTTTTT.

This clone appeared a single time. The chain couples TRBV5-3 to TRBJ1-5; weak D call: TRBD1 (5 bases). Being an ORF, TRBV5-3 has a function that is uncertain. The CDR3 totals 16 residues. V shed 2 bases and J shed 5 bases, with 17 bases lying between them. The CDR3 protein is CARSLQGHHRDQPQHF. The CDR3 DNA reads as TGTGCCAGAAGCTTACAAGGACATCACCGCGATCAGCCCCAGCATTTT.

The chain's CDR3 is CASSPDRRGEQYF. The CDR3, as DNA: TGTGCCAGCAGCCCGGACAGGAGGGGCGAGCAGTACTTC. The V call is TRBV5-4, the J call TRBJ2-7; maybe TRBD1 (7 bases). CDR3 size: 13 residues. The V gene's germline CDR1 is SGHNT and CDR2 YYREEE (reference sequence). Trimming cost V 4 bases and J 6 bases, with 14 bases left between them. The variable domain in full, completed from reference TRBV5-4 and TRBJ2-7, reads ETGVTQSPTHLIKTRGQQVTLRCSSQSGHNTVSWYQQALGQGPQFIFQYYREEENGRGNFPPRFSGLQFPNYSSELNVNALELDDSALYLCASSPDRRGEQYFGPGTRLTVT.

V is TRBV2 and J is TRBJ2-2; D gene unclear. CDR1 and CDR2 from the germline V gene are SNHLY and FYNNEI. The V gene lost 7 bases and the J gene lost 1 base, with 7 bases spanning the gap. The CDR3 covers 13 residues. The CDR3 loop reads CASKQMNTGELFF. The DNA for the CDR3 is TGTGCCAGCAAACAGATGAACACCGGGGAGCTGTTTTTT.

The V and J genes are TRBV30 and TRBJ1-5; D is undetermined. Trimming pared 1 base from V and 3 bases from J, leaving 7 bases between. The germline V gene encodes CDR1 GTSNPN and CDR2 SVGIG (reference sequence). The length of the CDR3 is 13 residues. The CDR3 loop reads CAWSGVLNQPQHF. CDR3 bases: TGTGCCTGGAGTGGAGTCCTCAATCAGCCCCAGCATTTT.

The chain employs TRBV9 and TRBJ1-4, with D maybe TRBD1 (6 bases). Per the germline V gene, CDR1 is SGDLS and CDR2 is YYNGEE. Trimming stripped 4 bases from V and 8 bases from J, with 15 bases between. The CDR3 is made up of 14 amino acids. CDR3 protein: CASSSDSFPEKLFF. CDR3 nucleotide sequence: TGTGCCAGCAGCTCGGACAGCTTCCCCGAAAAACTGTTTTTT.

The chain carries TRBV12-3 or TRBV12-4 and TRBJ2-7; perhaps TRBD1 as D (6 bases). The V end was cut by 7 bases, the J end by 6 bases, with 13 bases between. There are 12 residues in the CDR3. CDR3 amino acids: CASTTGIGEQYF. DNA of the CDR3: TGTGCCAGCACCACAGGGATAGGCGAGCAGTACTTC.

This sequence joins TRBV5-1 and TRBJ2-1; TRBD2 aligns across 13 bases. This CDR3 is built from 15 residues. CDR1 is SGHRS and CDR2 is YFSETQ in the germline V gene. Trimming took 2 bases from V and 8 from J; bases not matched to a gene: 4. As DNA, the CDR3 is TGCGCCAGCAGCTTCCAAGGACTAGCGGGAGATGAGCAGTTCTTC. It yields the protein CASSFQGLAGDEQFF. Supplemented by reference TRBV5-1 and TRBJ2-1, the full variable domain reads KAGVTQTPRYLIKTRGQQVTLSCSPISGHRSVSWYQQTPGQGLQFLFEYFSETQRNKGNFPGRFSGRQFSNSRSEMNVSTLELGDSALYLCASSFQGLAGDEQFFGPGTRLTVL.

This chain connects TRBV6-2 or TRBV6-3 to TRBJ1-1; no firm D call. Between the trimmed V and J ends, which lost 2 bases and 3 bases, there was a span of 7 bases. The CDR3 covers 13 residues. Per the germline V gene, CDR1 is MNHEY and CDR2 is SVGEGT. CDR3 residues: CASSYERDTEAFF. Here the CDR3 DNA reads TGTGCCAGCAGTTACGAGCGGGACACTGAAGCTTTCTTT.

The gene calls are TRBV12-3 or TRBV12-4 and TRBJ1-5; the D gene is possibly TRBD1 (6 bases). V was clipped by 6 bases and J by 7 bases, with 13 bases between them. This CDR3 contains 13 residues. The CDR3 DNA reads as TGTGCCAGCAGCTCCCAGGGGATCCAGCCCCAGCATTTT. Residues: CASSSQGIQPQHF.

The rearrangement uses TRBV29-1 and TRBJ1-1; perhaps TRBD1 as D (5 bases). V was shortened by 4 bases and J by 0 bases, with 12 bases between the two germline ends. Germline V gene lookup returns CDR1 SQVTM and CDR2 ANQGSEA. This CDR3 has 14 amino acids. Here the CDR3 DNA reads TGCAGCGTTGCAGGGCTGCAATTGAACACTGAAGCTTTCTTT. Its protein is CSVAGLQLNTEAFF. Full variable domain (missing parts from reference TRBV29-1 and TRBJ1-1): SAVISQKPSRDICQRGTSLTIQCQVDSQVTMMFWYRQQPGQSLTLIATANQGSEATYESGFVIDKFPISRPNLTFSTLTVSNMSPEDSSIYLCSVAGLQLNTEAFFGQGTRLTVV.

This clone was picked up many times. J is TRBJ2-7 and V is TRBV30; D remains ambiguous. Germline V gene data show CDR1 as GTSNPN and CDR2 as SVGIG (reference sequence). The CDR3 is 14 residues long. V gave up 0 bases and J gave up 6 bases, with 15 bases separating them. The CDR3 nucleotides are TGTGCCTGGAGTGTATTTGGGTTCACGGGCGAGCAGTACTTC. Translation: CAWSVFGFTGEQYF.

The gene calls are TRBV18 and TRBJ1-4; the D gene is possibly TRBD1 (5 bases). Trimming took 3 bases from V and 7 from J, leaving 12 bases between them. Germline V lookup: CDR1 KGHSH, CDR2 LQKENI. There are 14 residues in the CDR3. The CDR3 sequence: CASSPGRGSEKLFF. The CDR3 region has the DNA TGTGCCAGCTCACCGGGGAGGGGATCTGAAAAACTGTTTTTT.

The chain combines TRBV2 with TRBJ2-1; 10 bases match TRBD2. This CDR3 spans 14 amino acids. After removal of 5 bases from V and 10 bases from J, the junction contained 8 bases not matched to a gene. In germline, CDR1 is SNHLY, CDR2 FYNNEI. CDR3 sequence reads: CASSSASGSGEQFF. The CDR3 DNA reads as TGTGCCAGCAGTAGTGCTAGCGGGAGTGGCGAGCAGTTCTTC.

The chain couples TRBV21-1 to TRBJ1-6. TRBV21-1 is labeled a pseudogene. The CDR3 has 14 amino acids. Written as DNA, the CDR3 is TGTGCCAGCAGCCAGCTCAGGGAGGGTGGACCCCTCCACTTT. This translates into CASSQLREGGPLHF.

V and J are TRBV18 and TRBJ2-1; TRBD2 might be the D (6 bases). Trimming removed 3 bases from V and 9 bases from J, with 33 bases in between. The germline CDR1 and CDR2 sequences are KGHSH and LQKENI. The CDR3 covers 20 residues. In DNA, the CDR3 is TGTGCCAGCTCACCTAATTTAGCGGAACTGTGGGCGACTATACAATTTGAGCAGTTCTTC. Translation: CASSPNLAELWATIQFEQFF.

The chain joins TRBV6-2 or TRBV6-3 to TRBJ2-1; 9 bases agree with TRBD2. The length of the CDR3 is 13 residues. V lost 5 bases, J lost 15 bases, and 11 bases stayed unmatched. Germline V CDR1 and CDR2: MNHEY, SVGEGT. CDR3 in amino acids: CASSTTLAGRPFF. Written as DNA, the CDR3 is TGTGCCAGCAGTACCACCCTAGCGGGAAGGCCGTTCTTC.

The chain links TRBV7-8 to TRBJ1-5, with D possibly matching TRBD1 (5 bases). The CDR3 consists of 16 residues. The germline V gene has CDR1 SGHVS and CDR2 FQNEAQ. Trimming took 5 bases from V and 6 from J, leaving 20 bases between them. CDR3 in amino acids: CASSPVGGASSQPQHF. In DNA form, the CDR3 reads TGTGCCAGCAGCCCTGTGGGAGGGGCGAGTTCTCAGCCCCAGCATTTT.

Only one count was recorded for this clone. The gene calls are TRBV5-4 and TRBJ2-1, with TRBD2 as a possible D gene (6 bases). The CDR3 runs to 16 residues. Germline values: CDR1 SGHNT, CDR2 YYREEE (reference sequence). V was pared by 0 bases and J by 7 bases, with 17 bases between. The CDR3 loop reads CASSLGASDLTNEQFF. The CDR3, as DNA: TGTGCCAGCAGCTTGGGGGCTAGCGACCTTACGAATGAGCAGTTCTTC.

The chain employs TRBV19 and TRBJ2-7; 7 bases map to TRBD1. Trimming at V came to 3 bases and at J to 3 bases, leaving 8 bases not matched to a gene. The germline V gene has CDR1 LNHDA and CDR2 SQIVND (reference sequence). The CDR3 is made up of 15 amino acids. The CDR3 region has the DNA TGTGCCAGTAGTATCAAACAGGGGTACTACTACGAGCAGTACTTC. It is translated as CASSIKQGYYYEQYF.